What follows are 28 T cell receptor beta chains derived from one specimen sequenced in a study of T cell repertoires in cytomegalovirus infection. TCRdb reprocessed the reads with MiXCR, giving one entry per CDR3 protein. The table has 650,000 to 850,000 distinct CDR3 sequences, 25% to 30% seen once. These receptors have no identified antigens. The sequences come from cultured CD8+ T cells from PBMCs, collected from culture after CMV antigen stimulation. These receptors came from a human donor in good health (CMV status not recorded). Some clones in this sample may be carry-over from other donors' samples.

The chain has TRBV7-9 and TRBJ2-1; 11 bases agree with TRBD2. Germline CDR1 reads SEHNR; CDR2 reads FQNEAQ (reference sequence). The CDR3 runs to 16 residues. Trimming cost V 4 bases and J 7 bases; bases outside gene matches: 9. CDR3 nucleotides: TGTGCCAGCAGCTCAACAACTAGCGGGGGTTTAAATGAGCAGTTCTTC. Its protein is CASSSTTSGGLNEQFF. The full variable domain, its missing parts supplied by reference TRBV7-9 and TRBJ2-1, is DTGVSQNPRHKITKRGQNVTFRCDPISEHNRLYWYRQTLGQGPEFLTYFQNEAQLEKSRLLSDRFSAERPKGSFSTLEIQRTEQGDSAMYLCASSSTTSGGLNEQFFGPGTRLTVL.

This clonotype was observed a few times. The rearrangement links TRBV6-5 to TRBJ1-2, with 7 bases aligning to TRBD1. This CDR3 contains 11 residues. Germline CDR1 is MNHEY and CDR2 is SVGAGI. With 10 bases clipped from V and 4 bases from J, the junction kept 3 bases outside the gene matches. The CDR3 sequence: CATWDSYGYTF. The CDR3 DNA sequence: TGTGCCACCTGGGACAGCTATGGCTACACCTTC.

The V gene is TRBV24-1, the J gene TRBJ2-1; 8 bases match TRBD2. CDR1 KGHDR and CDR2 SFDVKD come from the germline V gene. Trimming removed 2 bases from V and 2 bases from J; junction bases left unmatched: 1. The CDR3 length is 15 residues. For the CDR3, the DNA is TGTGCCACCAGTGATTCGGGACTAGCCTACAATGAGCAGTTCTTC. This translates into CATSDSGLAYNEQFF.

This clonotype was counted ten times or more. This sequence joins TRBV7-8 and TRBJ1-2; 8 positions agree with TRBD1. The germline V gene has CDR1 SGHVS and CDR2 FQNEAQ. J gave up 4 bases and V 2 bases, and 9 bases lay outside the gene matches. The CDR3 has 16 residues. The CDR3, as DNA: TGTGCCAGCAGCTTATCACCGACAGGGGATCTCTATGGCTACACCTTC. The encoded protein is CASSLSPTGDLYGYTF.

This clonotype was found a few times. V is TRBV7-9 and J is TRBJ2-7; TRBD2 is a possible D gene (5 bases). Germline CDR1 and CDR2: SEHNR and FQNEAQ (reference sequence). Trimming pared 2 bases from V and 2 bases from J, leaving 10 bases between. This CDR3 region has 14 residues. This CDR3 reads CASSLNLGAYEQYF. The DNA for the CDR3 is TGTGCCAGCAGCTTAAATCTGGGAGCCTACGAGCAGTACTTC.

There are a few counts of this clonotype. This sequence joins TRBV2 and TRBJ2-4; D call uncertain. The CDR3 extends over 13 amino acids. Germline lookup yields CDR1 SNHLY and CDR2 FYNNEI. The ends were cut back, 2 bases at V and 8 bases at J, with 10 bases in the middle. CDR3 coding DNA: TGTGCCAGCAGTGAATTTCCCAGAGACATTCAGTACTTC. Protein sequence: CASSEFPRDIQYF.

The chain has TRBV2 and TRBJ2-7, with a weak D call TRBD2 (5 bases). Germline V gene data show CDR1 as SNHLY and CDR2 as FYNNEI. CDR3 length: 13 amino acids. V was pared by 8 bases and J by 0 bases, with 11 bases between. CDR3 sequence: CASAEGSSYEQYF. The CDR3 DNA reads TGTGCCAGCGCAGAAGGGAGCTCCTACGAGCAGTACTTC.

The chain couples TRBV7-2 to TRBJ2-2; tentative D call: TRBD1 (6 bases). The CDR3 sequence is 17 residues long. The germline V gene encodes CDR1 SGHTA and CDR2 FQGNSA. The V and J ends lost 1 base and 0 bases respectively, with 12 bases between them. The CDR3 DNA is TGTGCCAGCAGCTTAGTAGGTGGGGGCCCGAACACCGGGGAGCTGTTTTTT. It specifies CASSLVGGGPNTGELFF.

The J gene is TRBJ1-2, the V gene TRBV12-5; D gene unclear. The CDR3 sequence is 14 residues long. Trimming pared 5 bases from V and 0 bases from J, leaving 10 bases between. CDR1 is LGHNT and CDR2 is FRNRAP in the germline V gene. The CDR3 DNA sequence: TGTGCTAGTGGTCCTCCCACAGCTAACTATGGCTACACCTTC. Protein sequence: CASGPPTANYGYTF.

This clonotype was seen more than once but under ten times. This rearrangement joins TRBV11-2 to TRBJ2-1, with D tentatively TRBD2 (6 bases). Germline values: CDR1 SGHAT, CDR2 FQNNGV. This CDR3 is 14 amino acids long. Trimming removed 2 bases at V and 4 bases at J, with 9 bases between. CDR3 nucleotides: TGTGCCAGCAGCTTAACGGGACTTTACAATGAGCAGTTCTTC. Translated: CASSLTGLYNEQFF.

This clonotype was seen at least ten times. The genes are TRBV4-1 and TRBJ2-7; D remains ambiguous. There are 15 residues in the CDR3. V was cut by 0 bases and J by 3 bases, with 12 bases left in between. Per the germline V gene, CDR1 is MGHRA and CDR2 is YSYEKL. The CDR3 loop reads CASSQDRDNHYEQYV. For the CDR3, the DNA is TGCGCCAGCAGCCAAGATAGAGACAACCACTACGAGCAGTACGTC.

The rearrangement joins TRBV11-1 to TRBJ2-7; D unclear. V lost 5 bases and J lost 3, with 14 bases in between. This CDR3 has 14 residues. Germline V gene lookup returns CDR1 SGHAT and CDR2 FQDESV (reference sequence). This CDR3 is CASSPSGRYYEQYF. The CDR3 DNA reads TGTGCCAGCAGCCCCTCGGGCAGGTACTACGAGCAGTACTTC.

V and J are TRBV10-2 and TRBJ2-1; 9 bases fit TRBD2. V shed 11 bases, J shed 7 bases, and the junction held 6 bases outside the gene matches. Germline lookup yields CDR1 WSHSY and CDR2 SAAADI. This CDR3 contains 12 residues. CDR3 region: CASQSGGNEQFF. The DNA of the CDR3 is TGCGCCTCACAGAGCGGGGGGAATGAGCAGTTCTTC.

The chain has TRBV29-1 and TRBJ1-1; D remains ambiguous. CDR1 and CDR2 (germline): SQVTM, ANQGSEA. Trimming removed 8 bases from V and 7 bases from J, with 23 bases in between. The CDR3 length is 14 residues. CDR3 sequence reads: CSSTYKAWDNEAFF. In DNA form, the CDR3 reads TGCAGCTCAACCTACAAGGCCTGGGATAATGAAGCTTTCTTT.

This clonotype has more than one count but fewer than ten. The chain has TRBV7-2 and TRBJ2-5; 7 nucleotides line up with TRBD2. The junction had 16 bases not matched to a gene; V was cut back by 5 bases and J by 1 base. The CDR3 length is 18 residues. Looked up from germline, CDR1 is SGHTA and CDR2 is FQGNSA. The CDR3 region is CASSRRGPRSGAQETQYF. CDR3 in DNA: TGTGCCAGCAGCCGCCGCGGGCCCCGGAGCGGGGCCCAAGAGACCCAGTACTTC.

This rearrangement joins TRBV4-1 to TRBJ1-3; D ambiguous. Trimming took 1 base from V and 0 from J, leaving 7 bases between them. The germline V gene has CDR1 MGHRA and CDR2 YSYEKL. This CDR3 contains 15 residues. CDR3 region: CASSQVSNSGNTIYF. The DNA for the CDR3 is TGCGCCAGCAGCCAAGTCAGCAACTCTGGAAACACCATATATTTT.

The chain recombines TRBV12-3 or TRBV12-4 with TRBJ1-4; TRBD1 aligns across 8 bases. V was clipped by 7 bases and J by 4 bases; unmatched bases: 8. The CDR3 runs to 15 residues. The CDR3 spells CASNSDRAGNEKLFF. Here the CDR3 DNA reads TGTGCCAGCAATTCGGACAGGGCCGGTAATGAAAAACTGTTTTTT.

There are many counts of this clonotype. The chain is built from TRBV7-6 and TRBJ2-3; 11 bases match TRBD2. This CDR3 has 18 amino acids. Germline V gene lookup returns CDR1 SGHVS and CDR2 FNYEAQ. Trimming at V came to 5 bases and at J to 3 bases, leaving 13 bases not matched to a gene. CDR3 region: CASSISGGTSGPTDTQYF. The CDR3 region has the DNA TGTGCCAGCAGCATAAGCGGGGGGACTAGCGGACCAACAGATACGCAGTATTTT.

This rearrangement joins TRBV2 to TRBJ1-1; TRBD1 matches at 9 bases. CDR1 and CDR2 (germline): SNHLY, FYNNEI. The CDR3 covers 15 residues. After removal of 4 bases from V and 1 base from J, the junction contained 4 bases not matched to a gene. The CDR3 DNA reads as TGTGCCAGCAGTGGCTCGGACAGGGGGAACACTGAAGCTTTCTTT. Translation: CASSGSDRGNTEAFF.

V is TRBV5-4 and J is TRBJ2-5, with 9 bases identical to TRBD1. The length of the CDR3 is 17 residues. The V gene end was trimmed by 3 bases and the J gene end by 1 base; junction bases not matched to a gene: 10. From germline, CDR1 is SGHNT and CDR2 YYREEE (reference sequence). This CDR3 is CASSSGTGSSRQETQYF. CDR3 coding DNA: TGTGCCAGCAGCTCCGGGACAGGGAGCAGCCGCCAAGAGACCCAGTACTTC. The variable domain in full, completed from reference TRBV5-4 and TRBJ2-5, reads ETGVTQSPTHLIKTRGQQVTLRCSSQSGHNTVSWYQQALGQGPQFIFQYYREEENGRGNFPPRFSGLQFPNYSSELNVNALELDDSALYLCASSSGTGSSRQETQYFGPGTRLLVL.

This clonotype was observed a few times. The chain links TRBV2 to TRBJ2-1; TRBD1 is a possible D gene (7 bases). Germline lookup yields CDR1 SNHLY and CDR2 FYNNEI. V lost 3 bases, J lost 4 bases, and 13 bases lay in between. This CDR3 is built from 15 residues. CDR3 bases: TGTGCCAGCAGTGAGGAACAGGGGAGGTACAATGAGCAGTTCTTC. Its protein product is CASSEEQGRYNEQFF.

V is TRBV27 and J is TRBJ2-7, with 10 bases fitting TRBD2. V shed 2 bases and J 3 bases; nucleotides not matched to a gene: 16. CDR1 is MNHEY and CDR2 is SMNVEV in the germline V gene (reference sequence). This CDR3 region has 19 residues. The CDR3 spells CASSLRGYRAGGADYEQYF. CDR3 DNA sequence: TGTGCCAGCAGTTTAAGGGGGTACAGAGCGGGGGGGGCCGACTACGAGCAGTACTTC.

This clonotype showed up just once. The V and J genes are TRBV14 and TRBJ2-3; TRBD2 agrees at 7 bases. This CDR3 contains 13 residues. The V and J ends lost 1 base and 8 bases, in that order; junction bases with no gene match: 3. Germline loops: CDR1 SGHDN, CDR2 FVKESK. DNA of the CDR3: TGTGCCAGCAGCCAAGTTTCGGGGGGTACGCAGTATTTT. Protein sequence: CASSQVSGGTQYF.

This clonotype turned up a few times. The chain combines TRBV7-9 with TRBJ1-6; D uncertain. The germline V gene has CDR1 SEHNR and CDR2 FQNEAQ (reference sequence). V was clipped by 1 base and J by 7 bases, with 14 bases between them. The CDR3 covers 16 residues. CDR3 sequence (DNA): TGTGCCAGCAGCTTAGGTCCCAGCACGAAAAATTCACCCCTCCACTTT. Protein: CASSLGPSTKNSPLHF.

This clonotype was detected many times. This chain links TRBV7-8 with TRBJ1-2, with 8 bases matching TRBD1. The CDR3 loop spans 14 amino acids. V lost 3 bases to trimming and J lost 7 bases; unmatched junction nucleotides: 7. Germline V gene data show CDR1 as SGHVS and CDR2 as FQNEAQ. Here the CDR3 DNA reads TGTGCCAGCAGCTTCAGGGGGCGAGGTAGTGGCTACACCTTC. Translating it yields CASSFRGRGSGYTF.

The gene calls are TRBV7-9 and TRBJ1-2, with TRBD1 identical over 9 bases. CDR1 SEHNR and CDR2 FQNEAQ come from the germline V gene (reference sequence). The CDR3 runs to 16 residues. Germline trimming cut 3 bases from V and 2 bases from J; bases unmatched to any gene: 7. The CDR3 region has the DNA TGTGCCAGCAGCTTCTTATTACAGGGGGCGAACTATGGCTACACCTTC. Amino acids: CASSFLLQGANYGYTF. Full variable domain (remainder filled in from reference TRBV7-9 and TRBJ1-2): DTGVSQNPRHKITKRGQNVTFRCDPISEHNRLYWYRQTLGQGPEFLTYFQNEAQLEKSRLLSDRFSAERPKGSFSTLEIQRTEQGDSAMYLCASSFLLQGANYGYTFGSGTRLTVV.

At least ten counts were recorded for this clonotype. This chain connects TRBV7-2 to TRBJ1-1; D unresolved. The CDR3 contains 14 residues. Looked up from germline, CDR1 is SGHTA and CDR2 is FQGNSA. The V end lost 4 bases, the J end lost 8 bases, and 17 bases lay between the germline ends. The CDR3 sequence: CASSSLLNRVEAFF. DNA for the CDR3: TGTGCCAGCAGCTCACTTTTAAACCGGGTCGAAGCTTTCTTT.

The table lists this clonotype with a few counts. The V and J genes are TRBV6-1 and TRBJ1-5; D perhaps matches TRBD1 (6 bases). There are 14 residues in the CDR3. The germline CDR1 and CDR2 sequences are MNHNS and SASEGT. Deletions cut 6 bases from V and 6 bases from J, with 15 bases between. CDR3 nucleotides: TGTGCCAGCAGAATGGGACAAGGCTCTCAGCCCCAGCATTTT. Protein sequence: CASRMGQGSQPQHF.